The 2 T cell receptor beta chains presented below share a single source sample, sequenced in a study of beta chain features in type 1 diabetes. Findings and limits, study-wide: TCRB CDR3s were moderately but significantly shorter in Type 1 diabetes patients in all four CD4+ subsets.

For these receptors, no antigen is known. Isolated RNA was reverse transcribed in full, so expressed TCRB transcripts were sequenced. The assay was immunoSEQ multiplex PCR, and TCRdb's table has in-frame clones only and misses some. The table shows hundreds of thousands of clones, with roughly 13% occurring only once. The sample was naive CD4+ T cells from blood. The receptor source for this set is a man aged 18 to 35 with type 1 diabetes.

The table lists this clone with a few counts. The chain links TRBV7-9 to TRBJ2-7; D perhaps matches TRBD1 (5 bases). The ends were cut back, 2 bases at V and 2 bases at J, with 13 bases in the middle. Germline lookup yields CDR1 SEHNR and CDR2 FQNEAQ (reference sequence). The CDR3 extends over 15 amino acids. CDR3 protein: CASSLFVGRTYEQYF. DNA of the CDR3: TGTGCCAGCAGCTTATTCGTGGGGCGAACCTACGAGCAGTACTTC.

The sample holds a few counts of this clone. The chain joins TRBV18 to TRBJ2-7; D not certain. CDR1 and CDR2 from the germline V gene are KGHSH and LQKENI. CDR3 length equals 16 residues. V gave up 3 bases and J gave up 1 base, with 16 bases separating them. CDR3 coding DNA: TGTGCCAGCTCACCCGGGCGTCCGGAAGCGTCCTACGAGCAGTACTTC. Protein product: CASSPGRPEASYEQYF.